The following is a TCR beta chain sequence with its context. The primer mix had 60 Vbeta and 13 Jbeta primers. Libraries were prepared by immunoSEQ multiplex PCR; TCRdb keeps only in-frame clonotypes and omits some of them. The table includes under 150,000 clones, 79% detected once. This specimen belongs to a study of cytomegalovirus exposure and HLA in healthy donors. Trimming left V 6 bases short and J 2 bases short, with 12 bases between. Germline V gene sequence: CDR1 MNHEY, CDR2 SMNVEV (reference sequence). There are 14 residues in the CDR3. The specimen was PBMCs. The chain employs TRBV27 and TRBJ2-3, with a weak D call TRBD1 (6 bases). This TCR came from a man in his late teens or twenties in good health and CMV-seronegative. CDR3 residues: CASRFHRATDTQYF. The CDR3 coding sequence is TGTGCCAGCAGATTTCACAGGGCCACAGATACGCAGTATTTT.